This T cell receptor beta chain was documented in a study of shared T cell receptors in the human thymus. This CDR3 spans 15 amino acids. Trimming at V came to 4 bases and at J to 9 bases, leaving 11 bases not matched to a gene. Germline assignment: CDR1 SGHVS and CDR2 FQNEAQ. The data were produced by immunoSEQ multiplex PCR, yet TCRdb's version contains in-frame clones alone and is incomplete. This sample carries 550,000 to 800,000 clones, 80% to 90% of them seen once, and the ten largest clones take more than 0.008%. These data were likewise used in another study, on human thymus T cells. As reported in that work: Having corrective surgery for congenital heart defects, healthy Finnish infants were the ones who donated. Resections were taken during corrective heart surgery, and the thymus tissue came from these. Unrelated individuals had highly overlapping thymic repertoires, as reported in related research.

Sequencing was performed on thymocytes. The source is a girl younger than two with a congenital heart defect. This chain links TRBV7-8 with TRBJ1-4, with TRBD1 matching over 7 bases. The chain's CDR3 is CASSYMTGSGQKLFF. CDR3 DNA sequence: TGTGCCAGCAGCTACATGACAGGGAGTGGTCAAAAACTGTTTTTT.